This passage covers 20 T cell receptor beta chains from one sample sequenced in a study of blood T cell repertoires in COVID-19. Generated by immunoSEQ multiplex PCR, the TCRdb table keeps only in-frame clones and is missing some. Here the sample spans tens of thousands of clones, 86% being singletons. Sequences were obtained from PBMCs or T cells enriched from blood (not recorded which). The receptors come from a woman aged 45-60 years who had recovered from COVID-19.

The genes are TRBV6-5 and TRBJ2-7, with TRBD1 identical over 8 bases. The CDR3 spans 14 residues. CDR1 and CDR2 from the germline V gene are MNHEY and SVGAGI. With V trimmed by 8 bases and J by 4 bases, 10 bases remained unmatched. CDR3 coding DNA: TGTGCCAGCCGAAAAGGACAGGGTTCATACGAGCAGTACTTC. It is translated as CASRKGQGSYEQYF.

This rearrangement joins TRBV6-5 to TRBJ2-3, with a tentative D call TRBD1 (6 bases). The CDR3 is 14 residues long. V was clipped by 6 bases and J by 2 bases, with 12 bases between them. Germline lookup yields CDR1 MNHEY and CDR2 SVGAGI. CDR3 protein: CASRTGTHTDTQYF. CDR3 nucleotide sequence: TGTGCCAGCAGGACCGGGACACACACAGATACGCAGTATTTT.

The genes are TRBV7-2 and TRBJ1-2, with 8 positions matching TRBD1. V shed 1 base, J shed 4 bases, and the junction held 5 bases outside the gene matches. The germline CDR1 and CDR2 sequences are SGHTA and FQGNSA. This CDR3 has 15 amino acids. CDR3 bases: TGTGCCAGCAGCTTAGAGACAGGGGTCAGCTATGGCTACACCTTC. Translated: CASSLETGVSYGYTF.

The V gene is TRBV9, the J gene TRBJ2-7; 10 nucleotides line up with TRBD1. Germline assignment: CDR1 SGDLS and CDR2 YYNGEE. V gave up 0 bases and J gave up 1 base; unmatched junction bases: 1. The CDR3 runs to 15 residues. This chain's CDR3 is CASSVGQGASYEQYF. The CDR3 nucleotides are TGTGCCAGCAGCGTAGGACAGGGGGCTTCCTACGAGCAGTACTTC. The variable domain in full, with the rest retrieved from reference TRBV9 and TRBJ2-7, is DSGVTQTPKHLITATGQRVTLRCSPRSGDLSVYWYQQSLDQGLQFLIQYYNGEERAKGNILERFSAQQFPDLHSELNLSSLELGDSALYFCASSVGQGASYEQYFGPGTRLTVT.

The CDR3 protein is CASSPAGGGSLSYEQYF. Here the CDR3 DNA reads TGTGCCAGCTCACCAGCAGGTGGCGGGAGCCTCTCCTACGAGCAGTACTTC. V usage is TRBV18 and J usage is TRBJ2-7, with 7 nucleotides matching TRBD2. CDR1 is KGHSH and CDR2 is LQKENI in the germline V gene. With V trimmed by 2 bases and J by 0 bases, 10 bases remained unmatched. CDR3 size: 17 residues.

This chain links TRBV28 with TRBJ2-7, with 8 bases matching TRBD2. The CDR3 is 13 residues long. Germline lookup yields CDR1 MDHEN and CDR2 SYDVKM. The J segment lost 3 bases and the V segment lost 10 bases, leaving 8 bases of the junction unmatched. CDR3 protein: CATGLAENYEQYF. CDR3 bases: TGTGCCACAGGACTAGCAGAAAACTACGAGCAGTACTTC.

The chain joins TRBV9 to TRBJ2-7, with a tentative D call TRBD2 (6 bases). Germline V gives CDR1 SGDLS, CDR2 YYNGEE. This CDR3 spans 13 amino acids. With 4 bases removed from V and 2 bases from J, the gap between germline ends came to 10 bases. In DNA, the CDR3 is TGTGCCAGCAGCCGGGACTGGGCCTACGAGCAGTACTTC. Its protein product is CASSRDWAYEQYF.

The chain is built from TRBV7-2 and TRBJ1-2, with D unresolved. The CDR3 covers 15 residues. Germline lookup yields CDR1 SGHTA and CDR2 FQGNSA. Trimming cost V 4 bases and J 8 bases, with 20 bases left between them. The CDR3 region is CASSSQRALVEGYTF. Written as DNA, the CDR3 is TGTGCCAGCAGCTCTCAGAGGGCCCTGGTTGAAGGCTACACCTTC.

This chain connects TRBV9 to TRBJ2-7; 10 positions agree with TRBD1. The CDR3 length is 16 residues. V trimming: 2 bases; J trimming: 6 bases; junction bases outside the gene matches: 11. From germline, CDR1 is SGDLS and CDR2 YYNGEE. Written as DNA, the CDR3 is TGTGCCAGCAGCGTCACGACAGGGGGCACCCCCGGCGAGCAGTACTTC. It translates to CASSVTTGGTPGEQYF.

J is TRBJ1-4 and V is TRBV27; D possibly corresponds to TRBD1 (5 bases). V shed 8 bases and J shed 8 bases, with 18 bases lying between them. The CDR3 contains 14 residues. CDR1 is MNHEY and CDR2 is SMNVEV in the germline V gene (reference sequence). The CDR3 region is CASGRSGQGEKLFF. CDR3 sequence (DNA): TGTGCCAGCGGCAGGTCAGGGCAAGGAGAAAAACTGTTTTTT. The full variable domain, rest sourced from reference TRBV27 and TRBJ1-4, is EAQVTQNPRYLITVTGKKLTVTCSQNMNHEYMSWYRQDPGLGLRQIYYSMNVEVTDKGDVPEGYKVSRKEKRNFPLILESPSPNQTSLYFCASGRSGQGEKLFFGSGTQLSVL.

J is TRBJ2-5 and V is TRBV18; D gene ambiguous. Per the germline V gene, CDR1 is KGHSH and CDR2 is LQKENI. The CDR3 covers 14 residues. Trimming left V 0 bases short and J 5 bases short, with 10 bases between. The CDR3 sequence: CASSPPRNLETQYF. CDR3 DNA sequence: TGTGCCAGCTCACCACCGAGGAATTTGGAGACCCAGTACTTC.

This clone was detected only a few times. The chain joins TRBV7-8 to TRBJ1-5; 9 bases are shared with TRBD1. There are 17 residues in the CDR3. Germline V lookup: CDR1 SGHVS, CDR2 FQNEAQ. Losses at the gene ends were 2 bases for V and 0 bases for J; bases not matched to a gene: 5. The CDR3 sequence is CASSLNRGLNSNQPQHF. CDR3 nucleotide sequence: TGTGCCAGCAGCTTAAACAGGGGGCTCAATAGCAATCAGCCCCAGCATTTT.

This chain connects TRBV7-8 to TRBJ1-2; 7 bases are shared with TRBD1. The germline V gene encodes CDR1 SGHVS and CDR2 FQNEAQ. The J segment lost 4 bases and the V segment lost 5 bases, leaving 7 bases of the junction unmatched. This CDR3 comprises 14 residues. The CDR3, as DNA: TGTGCCAGCAGCGGTGGGGACAGACTCTATGGCTACACCTTC. Amino acid sequence: CASSGGDRLYGYTF. The whole variable domain, remainder taken from reference TRBV7-8 and TRBJ1-2, is GAGVSQSPRYKVAKRGQDVALRCDPISGHVSLFWYQQALGQGPEFLTYFQNEAQLDKSGLPSDRFFAERPEGSVSTLKIQRTQQEDSAVYLCASSGGDRLYGYTFGSGTRLTVV.

This clone was detected only a few times. V and J are TRBV19 and TRBJ2-2, with 10 bases lining up with TRBD1. The CDR3 totals 16 residues. Germline V gene data show CDR1 as LNHDA and CDR2 as SQIVND (reference sequence). Trimming cost V 6 bases and J 8 bases; bases outside gene matches: 12. CDR3 nucleotides: TGTGCCAGTAGCAACAGGGACAGGGGTACTACGGGGGAGCTGTTTTTT. Translating it yields CASSNRDRGTTGELFF.

This rearrangement joins TRBV11-3 to TRBJ2-3; 9 bases map to TRBD2. The junction had 6 bases not matched to a gene; V was cut back by 5 bases and J by 3 bases. The CDR3 totals 15 residues. CDR1 and CDR2 (germline): SGHNT, YENEEA. The CDR3 nucleotides read TGTGCCAGCAGCCCGGCGGGGGGGGTGACAGATACGCAGTATTTT. It is translated as CASSPAGGVTDTQYF.

This chain connects TRBV19 to TRBJ2-3, with a tentative D call TRBD1 (7 bases). Germline-derived CDR1 and CDR2 are LNHDA and SQIVND (reference sequence). This CDR3 has 16 amino acids. V was clipped by 10 bases and J by 1 base, with 21 bases between them. In DNA, the CDR3 is TGTGCCACCCACGGACAGGCGGGATTTCGCACAGATACGCAGTATTTT. Its translation is CATHGQAGFRTDTQYF.

The chain combines TRBV2 with TRBJ1-4; 10 nucleotides align to TRBD1. After removal of 4 bases from V and 7 bases from J, the junction contained 3 bases not matched to a gene. The CDR3 loop spans 14 amino acids. Germline-derived CDR1 and CDR2 are SNHLY and FYNNEI. The CDR3 here is CASSGQGAGEKLFF. The DNA for the CDR3 is TGTGCCAGCAGTGGACAGGGGGCGGGTGAAAAACTGTTTTTT.

The gene calls are TRBV29-1 and TRBJ2-7; D gene ambiguous. The CDR3 runs to 12 residues. The ends were cut back, 7 bases at V and 5 bases at J, with 15 bases in the middle. Germline lookup yields CDR1 SQVTM and CDR2 ANQGSEA. Here the CDR3 reads CSARGPSDEQYF. The CDR3 DNA reads TGCAGCGCCCGCGGCCCCAGCGACGAGCAGTACTTC.

This chain joins TRBV25-1 and TRBJ1-2, with D possibly being TRBD1 (5 bases). There are 15 residues in the CDR3. Per the germline V gene, CDR1 is MGHDK and CDR2 is SYGVNS. The V end lost 2 bases, the J end lost 7 bases, and 17 bases lay between the germline ends. CDR3 DNA: TGTGCCAGCAGTGAAGGCTTGGAAGTTCAGGGTGGCTACACCTTC. This sequence encodes CASSEGLEVQGGYTF.

The DNA for the CDR3 is TGTGCCAGCAGCCCAGATCAAGAGACCCAGTACTTC. Amino acid sequence: CASSPDQETQYF. The chain combines TRBV7-3 with TRBJ2-5; D is unresolved. From germline, CDR1 is SGHTA and CDR2 FQGTGA. There are 12 residues in the CDR3. V was cut by 5 bases and J by 2 bases, with 6 bases left in between.